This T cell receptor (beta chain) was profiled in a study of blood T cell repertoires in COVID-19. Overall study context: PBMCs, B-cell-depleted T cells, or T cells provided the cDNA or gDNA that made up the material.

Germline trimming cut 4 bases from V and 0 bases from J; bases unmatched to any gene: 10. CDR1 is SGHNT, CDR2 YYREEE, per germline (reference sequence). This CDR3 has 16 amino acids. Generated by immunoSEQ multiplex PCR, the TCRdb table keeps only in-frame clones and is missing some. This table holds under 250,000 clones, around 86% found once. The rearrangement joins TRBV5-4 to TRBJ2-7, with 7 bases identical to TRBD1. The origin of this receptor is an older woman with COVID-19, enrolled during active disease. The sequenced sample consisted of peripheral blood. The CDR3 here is CASSPQAGTDSYEQYF. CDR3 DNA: TGTGCCAGCAGCCCACAAGCCGGGACAGACTCCTACGAGCAGTACTTC.